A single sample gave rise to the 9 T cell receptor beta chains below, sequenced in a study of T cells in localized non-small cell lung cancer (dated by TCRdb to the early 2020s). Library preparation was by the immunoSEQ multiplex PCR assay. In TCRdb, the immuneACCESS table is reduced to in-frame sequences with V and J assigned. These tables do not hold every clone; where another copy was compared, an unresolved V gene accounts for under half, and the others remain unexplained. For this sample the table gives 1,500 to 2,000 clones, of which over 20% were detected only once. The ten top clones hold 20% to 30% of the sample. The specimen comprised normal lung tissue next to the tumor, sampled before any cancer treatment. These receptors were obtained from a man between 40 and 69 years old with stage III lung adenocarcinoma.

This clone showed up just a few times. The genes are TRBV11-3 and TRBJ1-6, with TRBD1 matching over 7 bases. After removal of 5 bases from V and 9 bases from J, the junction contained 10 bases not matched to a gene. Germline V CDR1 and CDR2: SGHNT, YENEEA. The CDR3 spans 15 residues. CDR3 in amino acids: CASSLRQGGASPLHF. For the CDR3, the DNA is TGTGCCAGCAGCCTAAGACAGGGAGGTGCTTCACCCCTCCACTTT.

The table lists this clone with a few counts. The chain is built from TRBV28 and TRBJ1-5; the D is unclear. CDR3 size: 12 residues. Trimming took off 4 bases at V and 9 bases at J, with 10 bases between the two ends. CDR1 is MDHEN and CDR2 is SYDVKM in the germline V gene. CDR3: CASSSSGWPQHF. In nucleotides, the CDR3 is TGTGCCAGCAGTTCCTCTGGATGGCCCCAGCATTTT.

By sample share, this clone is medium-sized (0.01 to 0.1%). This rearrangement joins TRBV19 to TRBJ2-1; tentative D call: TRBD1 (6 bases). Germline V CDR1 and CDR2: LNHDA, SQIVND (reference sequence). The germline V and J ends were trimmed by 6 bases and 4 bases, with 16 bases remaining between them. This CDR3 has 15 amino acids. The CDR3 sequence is CASRPTPRGYNEQFF. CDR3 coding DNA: TGTGCCAGTAGACCCACGCCCAGGGGATACAATGAGCAGTTCTTC. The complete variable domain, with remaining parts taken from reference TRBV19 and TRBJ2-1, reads DGGITQSPKYLFRKEGQNVTLSCEQNLNHDAMYWYRQDPGQGLRLIYYSQIVNDFQKGDIAEGYSVSREKKESFPLTVTSAQKNPTAFYLCASRPTPRGYNEQFFGPGTRLTVL.

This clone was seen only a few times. The CDR3 DNA reads TGTGCCAGCAGTAAGGCTGCTGCGGGACAGACTAACTATGGCTACACCTTC. As protein: CASSKAAAGQTNYGYTF. The genes are TRBV6-8 and TRBJ1-2; TRBD1 matches 7 bases. There are 17 residues in the CDR3. CDR1 and CDR2 (germline): MNHGY, SAAAGT. Trimming at V came to 5 bases and at J to 0 bases, leaving 12 bases not matched to a gene.

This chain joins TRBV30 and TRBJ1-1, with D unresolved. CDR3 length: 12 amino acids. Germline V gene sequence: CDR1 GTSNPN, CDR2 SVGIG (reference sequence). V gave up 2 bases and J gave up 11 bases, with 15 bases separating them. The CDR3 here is CAWSSPSGRAFF. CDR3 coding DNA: TGTGCCTGGAGTTCACCGTCGGGGAGGGCTTTCTTT.

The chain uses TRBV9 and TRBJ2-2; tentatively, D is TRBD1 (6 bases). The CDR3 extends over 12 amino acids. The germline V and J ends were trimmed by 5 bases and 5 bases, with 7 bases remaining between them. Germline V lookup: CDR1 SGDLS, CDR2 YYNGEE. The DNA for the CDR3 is TGTGCCAGCAGGGGGACAACCGGGGAGCTGTTTTTT. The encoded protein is CASRGTTGELFF.

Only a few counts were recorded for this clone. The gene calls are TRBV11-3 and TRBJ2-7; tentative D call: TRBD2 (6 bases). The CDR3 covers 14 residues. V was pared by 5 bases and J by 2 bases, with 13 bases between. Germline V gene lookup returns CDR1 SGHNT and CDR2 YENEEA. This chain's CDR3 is CASSPRDSPYEQYF. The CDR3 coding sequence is TGTGCCAGCAGCCCCCGGGACTCCCCCTACGAGCAGTACTTC.

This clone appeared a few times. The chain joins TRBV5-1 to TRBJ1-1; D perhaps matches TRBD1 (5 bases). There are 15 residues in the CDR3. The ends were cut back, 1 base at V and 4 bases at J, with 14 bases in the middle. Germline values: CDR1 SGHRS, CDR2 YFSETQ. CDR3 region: CASSLRTSPLTEAFF. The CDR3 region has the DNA TGCGCCAGCAGCTTGAGGACAAGTCCTCTCACTGAAGCTTTCTTT.

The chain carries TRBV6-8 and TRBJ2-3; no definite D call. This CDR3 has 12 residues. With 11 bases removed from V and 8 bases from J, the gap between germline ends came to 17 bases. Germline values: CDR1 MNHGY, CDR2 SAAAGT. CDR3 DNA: TGTGCCCCTTACTGGTATCTCGGTACGCAGTATTTT. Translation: CAPYWYLGTQYF.